The 13 T cell receptor beta chains reported below all come from one sample, sequenced in a study of metastatic and nonmetastatic thyroid tumors. Patients were all untreated before their thyroid surgery. TCRdb re-called the PCR reads through MiXCR. The sample records under 35,000 clones, 25% to 35% being singletons. What was sequenced was blood. The receptors originated from a female donor with papillary thyroid cancer or a benign thyroid nodule (not recorded which). Some clones in this sample may be carry-over from other donors' samples.

This clone occurred many times. V gene TRBV19 combines with J gene TRBJ1-1, with a tentative D call TRBD1 (6 bases). CDR1 is LNHDA, CDR2 SQIVND, per germline (reference sequence). This CDR3 region has 13 residues. The V end lost 6 bases, the J end lost 0 bases, and 8 bases lay between the germline ends. The CDR3 bases are TGTGCCAGTAGCACAGGGTTGAACACTGAAGCTTTCTTT. Translation: CASSTGLNTEAFF.

This clone has ten or more counts. The genes are TRBV6-2 or TRBV6-3 and TRBJ2-3; D possibly matches TRBD1 or TRBD2 (7 bases each). In germline, CDR1 is MNHEY, CDR2 SVGEGT. The CDR3 consists of 15 residues. V was pared by 6 bases and J by 0 bases, with 13 bases between. CDR3 bases: TGTGCCAGCAGAGCCAGGGGGGGCAGCACAGATACGCAGTATTTT. It is translated as CASRARGGSTDTQYF.

This clone was detected ten times or more. The chain joins TRBV13 to TRBJ2-7, with D possibly TRBD1 on 5 matching bases. V was trimmed by 0 bases and J by 6 bases, leaving 9 bases between them. CDR3 length equals 13 residues. Germline CDR1 is PRHDT and CDR2 is FYEKMQ (reference sequence). This CDR3 reads CASSLGGVSEQYF. The CDR3 coding sequence is TGTGCCAGCAGCTTAGGAGGGGTTAGCGAGCAGTACTTC. Variable domain in full (rest from reference TRBV13 and TRBJ2-7): AAGVIQSPRHLIKEKRETATLKCYPIPRHDTVYWYQQGPGQDPQFLISFYEKMQSDKGSIPDRFSAQQFSDYHSELNMSSLELGDSALYFCASSLGGVSEQYFGPGTRLTVT.

The V and J genes are TRBV11-1 and TRBJ2-1; 11 bases are a match to TRBD2. V shed 5 bases and J 6 bases; nucleotides not matched to a gene: 6. Per the germline V gene, CDR1 is SGHAT and CDR2 is FQDESV (reference sequence). CDR3 length: 15 residues. CDR3 protein: CASSPGLAASNEQFF. CDR3 DNA sequence: TGTGCCAGCAGCCCGGGACTAGCGGCTAGCAATGAGCAGTTCTTC.

On this clone itself: Being one base from a much bigger clone, this may be a read error. The chain links TRBV5-4 to TRBJ2-3; D is undetermined. Germline V gene sequence: CDR1 SGHNT, CDR2 YYREEE (reference sequence). The CDR3 contains 13 residues. V was shortened by 2 bases and J by 3 bases, with 7 bases between the two germline ends. The CDR3 nucleotides read TGTGCCAGCAGCTTCGCAGTGACAGATACGCAGTATTTT. This codes for CASSFAVTDTQYF.

This clone appeared many times. The gene calls are TRBV5-1 and TRBJ2-1; 7 bases agree with TRBD1. The CDR3 is 15 amino acids. V was pared by 0 bases and J by 4 bases, with 4 bases of the junction left unmatched. CDR1 and CDR2 from the germline V gene are SGHRS and YFSETQ. CDR3 sequence: CASSLGGTEYNEQFF. CDR3 nucleotide sequence: TGCGCCAGCAGCTTGGGAGGGACAGAATACAATGAGCAGTTCTTC.

This clone has a count of ten or more. V and J are TRBV5-1 and TRBJ1-1; no firm D call. Trimming pared 0 bases from V and 2 bases from J, leaving 8 bases between. The CDR3 has 14 residues. The germline gives CDR1 SGHRS, CDR2 YFSETQ. CDR3 in DNA: TGCGCCAGCAGCTTGGGCCCGAGCAACACTGAAGCTTTCTTT. Amino acid sequence: CASSLGPSNTEAFF.

This clone was recorded many times. This chain's CDR3 is CASSQTSGGPRAYEQYF. As DNA, the CDR3 is TGTGCCAGCAGCCAGACTAGCGGGGGACCTAGGGCCTACGAGCAGTACTTC. V and J are TRBV3-1 and TRBJ2-7; 12 nucleotides match TRBD2. With V trimmed by 3 bases and J by 2 bases, 8 bases remained unmatched. Germline V gene lookup returns CDR1 LGHDT and CDR2 YNNKEL (reference sequence). The CDR3 is made up of 17 amino acids.

The chain joins TRBV25-1 to TRBJ1-2; no reliable D call. The V gene's germline CDR1 is MGHDK and CDR2 SYGVNS. Trimming removed 8 bases from V and 6 bases from J, with 10 bases in between. The CDR3 contains 11 residues. The CDR3 reads CASGLRDGYTF. As DNA, the CDR3 is TGTGCCAGCGGACTGAGGGATGGCTACACCTTC.

This clone is medium-sized (0.01 to 0.1%) within its sample. The rearrangement links TRBV6-4 to TRBJ2-3, with D perhaps assigned TRBD1 or TRBD2 (5 bases each). Trimming took off 3 bases at V and 1 base at J, with 8 bases between the two ends. CDR1 is MRHNA, CDR2 SNTAGT, per germline. The CDR3 has 14 amino acids. Here the CDR3 reads CASSEGDGTDTQYF. The CDR3 DNA reads as TGTGCCAGCAGTGAGGGGGACGGCACAGATACGCAGTATTTT.

This clone was detected many times. The chain joins TRBV24-1 to TRBJ2-1; TRBD2 aligns across 16 bases. Trimming at V came to 3 bases and at J to 8 bases, leaving 9 bases not matched to a gene. Per the germline V gene, CDR1 is KGHDR and CDR2 is SFDVKD. This CDR3 region has 18 residues. The CDR3 DNA is TGTGCCACCAGTGATCCTACGGGACTAGCGGGAGGGCGCGATGAGCAGTTCTTC. It encodes CATSDPTGLAGGRDEQFF.

This clone showed up many times. This chain links TRBV7-9 with TRBJ2-1; TRBD2 aligns across 8 bases. Germline V gene data show CDR1 as SEHNR and CDR2 as FQNEAQ (reference sequence). V lost 7 bases and J lost 6; bases outside the gene matches: 11. This CDR3 region has 15 residues. CDR3 sequence (DNA): TGTGCCAGCATTATAAGCGGGAGCTCCCCCAATGAGCAGTTCTTC. This gives the protein CASIISGSSPNEQFF.

The sample holds many counts of this clone. The chain employs TRBV7-9 and TRBJ1-6; D is possibly TRBD1 (6 bases). CDR3 size: 14 residues. CDR1 SEHNR and CDR2 FQNEAQ come from the germline V gene (reference sequence). The V gene lost 5 bases and the J gene lost 9 bases, with 14 bases spanning the gap. CDR3 DNA sequence: TGTGCCAGCAGCAGGACTGAGGGGGGTTCACCCCTCCACTTT. Amino acids: CASSRTEGGSPLHF.